The sequence of this TCR beta chain was determined in a study of blood T cells in healthy people across ages. Per germline, CDR1 KGHSH and CDR2 LQKENI. V was trimmed by 1 base and J by 5 bases, leaving 17 bases between them. This CDR3 contains 16 residues. Using a J-beta primer mix together with a sample-barcoded 5' primer, a second PCR was run for roughly 7 to 11 cycles. Every cDNA molecule carried a tag from a template-switch adaptor bearing 12 random nucleotides. One entry per CDR3 protein, called by TCRdb with MiXCR from the 5' RACE reads. The sample comprises more than 1.4 million distinct CDR3 sequences, around 42% of which are singletons, and roughly 8.2% rests with the top ten.

This chain connects TRBV18 to TRBJ1-2; D might be TRBD1 (5 bases). The specimen sequenced was blood. The sequence was collected from a woman aged 18-30 years in good health. The CDR3 coding sequence is TGTGCCAGCTCACCACAACCGTCCGGGGCGGCTTATGGCTACACCTTC. Translation gives CASSPQPSGAAYGYTF. The complete variable domain, with remaining parts taken from reference TRBV18 and TRBJ1-2, reads NAGVMQNPRHLVRRRGQEARLRCSPMKGHSHVYWYRQLPEEGLKFMVYLQKENIIDESGMPKERFSAEFPKEGPSILRIQQVVRGDSAAYFCASSPQPSGAAYGYTFGSGTRLTVV.